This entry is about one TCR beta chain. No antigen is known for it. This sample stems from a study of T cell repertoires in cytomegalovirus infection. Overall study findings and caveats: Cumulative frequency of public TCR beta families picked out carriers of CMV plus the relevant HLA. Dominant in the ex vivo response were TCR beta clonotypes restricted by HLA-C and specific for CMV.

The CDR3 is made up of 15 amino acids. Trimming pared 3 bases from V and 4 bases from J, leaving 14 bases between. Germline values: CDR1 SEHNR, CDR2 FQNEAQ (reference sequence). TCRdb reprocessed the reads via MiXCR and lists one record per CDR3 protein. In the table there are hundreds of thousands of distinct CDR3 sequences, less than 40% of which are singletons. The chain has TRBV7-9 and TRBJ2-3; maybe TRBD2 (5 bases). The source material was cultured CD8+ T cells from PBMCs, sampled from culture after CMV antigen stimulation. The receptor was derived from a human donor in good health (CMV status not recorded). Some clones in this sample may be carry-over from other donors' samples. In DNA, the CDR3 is TGTGCCAGCAGCTTTCCCGGGAAGTGGTCAGATACGCAGTATTTT. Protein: CASSFPGKWSDTQYF.